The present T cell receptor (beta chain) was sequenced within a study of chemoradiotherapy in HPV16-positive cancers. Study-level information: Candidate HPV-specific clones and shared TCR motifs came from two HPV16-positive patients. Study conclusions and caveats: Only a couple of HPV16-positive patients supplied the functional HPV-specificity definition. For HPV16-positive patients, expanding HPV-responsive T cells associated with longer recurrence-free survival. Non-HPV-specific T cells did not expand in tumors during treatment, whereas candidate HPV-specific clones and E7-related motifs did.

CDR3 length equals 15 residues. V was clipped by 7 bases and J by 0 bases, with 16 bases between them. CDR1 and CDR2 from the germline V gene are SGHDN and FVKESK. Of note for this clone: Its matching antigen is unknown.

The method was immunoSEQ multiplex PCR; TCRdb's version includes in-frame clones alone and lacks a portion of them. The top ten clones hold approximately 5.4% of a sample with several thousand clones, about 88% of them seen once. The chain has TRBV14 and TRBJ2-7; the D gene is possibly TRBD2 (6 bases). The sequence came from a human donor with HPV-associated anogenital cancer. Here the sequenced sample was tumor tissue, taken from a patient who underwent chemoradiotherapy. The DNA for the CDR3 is TGTGCCAGCATCCTGCCTTCTAGCGACTCCTACGAGCAGTACTTC. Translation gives CASILPSSDSYEQYF. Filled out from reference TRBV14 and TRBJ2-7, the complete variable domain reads EAGVTQFPSHSVIEKGQTVTLRCDPISGHDNLYWYRRVMGKEIKFLLHFVKESKQDESGMPNNRFLAERTGGTYSTLKVQPAELEDSGVYFCASILPSSDSYEQYFGPGTRLTVT.